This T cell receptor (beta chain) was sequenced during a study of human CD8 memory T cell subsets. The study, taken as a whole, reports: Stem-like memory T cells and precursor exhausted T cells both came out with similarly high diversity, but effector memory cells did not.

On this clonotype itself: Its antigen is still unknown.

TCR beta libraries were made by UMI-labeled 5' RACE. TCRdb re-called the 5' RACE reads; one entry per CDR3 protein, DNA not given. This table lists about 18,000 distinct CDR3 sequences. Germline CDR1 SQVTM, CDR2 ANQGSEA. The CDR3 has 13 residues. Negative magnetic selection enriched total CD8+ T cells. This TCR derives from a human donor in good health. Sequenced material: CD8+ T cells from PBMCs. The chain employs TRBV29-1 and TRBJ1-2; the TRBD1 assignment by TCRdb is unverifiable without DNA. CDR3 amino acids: CSVDSGTGGGYTF.